This T cell receptor (beta chain) was recovered during a study of CD8 T cells in ankylosing spondylitis. TCRdb independently ran MiXCR on the 5' RACE reads; one entry per CDR3 protein. The sample records approximately 220,000 distinct CDR3 sequences, roughly 24% being singletons. The J segment lost 7 bases and the V segment lost 4 bases, leaving 14 bases of the junction unmatched. This CDR3 has 15 residues. Germline CDR1 is DFQATT and CDR2 is SNEGSKA (reference sequence). The sequencing input was blood, either unsorted or a sorted T cell fraction (not recorded which). The source is a male donor with ankylosing spondylitis or in good health (not recorded which). This chain links TRBV20-1 with TRBJ2-3; TRBD2 agrees at 7 bases. CDR3 in amino acids: CSATNLADKGYTQYF. For the CDR3, the DNA is TGCAGTGCTACAAACCTAGCGGACAAGGGGTATACGCAGTATTTT.